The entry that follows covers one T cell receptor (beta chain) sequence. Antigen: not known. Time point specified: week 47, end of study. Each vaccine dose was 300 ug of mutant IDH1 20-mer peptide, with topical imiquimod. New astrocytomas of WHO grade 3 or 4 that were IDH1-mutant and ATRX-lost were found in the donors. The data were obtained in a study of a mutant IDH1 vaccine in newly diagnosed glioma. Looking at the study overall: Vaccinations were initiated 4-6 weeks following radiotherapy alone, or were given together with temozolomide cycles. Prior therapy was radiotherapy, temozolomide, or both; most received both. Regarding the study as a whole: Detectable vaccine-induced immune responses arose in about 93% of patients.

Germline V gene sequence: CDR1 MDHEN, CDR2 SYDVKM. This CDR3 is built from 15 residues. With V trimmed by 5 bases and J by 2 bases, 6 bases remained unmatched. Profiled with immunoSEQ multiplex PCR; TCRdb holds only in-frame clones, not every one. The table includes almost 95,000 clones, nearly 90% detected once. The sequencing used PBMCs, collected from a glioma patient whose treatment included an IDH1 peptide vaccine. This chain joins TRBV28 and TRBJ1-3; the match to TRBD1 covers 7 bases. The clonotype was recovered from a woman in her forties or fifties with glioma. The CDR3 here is CASSLGQATGNTIYF. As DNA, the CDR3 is TGTGCCAGCAGTCTCGGACAGGCCACTGGAAACACCATATATTTT.